The sequence of this T cell receptor beta chain was determined in a study of blood T cell repertoires in COVID-19. Study-level information: Material from acute and convalescent COVID-19 was sourced from the United States, Italy and Spain. T cells, B-cell-depleted T cells, or PBMCs provided the cDNA or gDNA that served as material.

Participants' own reports of clinical history determined their cohort assignment. V trimming: 3 bases; J trimming: 5 bases; junction bases outside the gene matches: 5. The CDR3 runs 14 residues. CDR1 is LGHDT, CDR2 YNNKEL, per germline (reference sequence). TCRdb keeps only in-frame clones here, not all; method: immunoSEQ multiplex PCR. Among about 260,000 clones listed, around 90% were seen once. This rearrangement joins TRBV3-1 (or the pseudogene TRBV3-2) to TRBJ1-1; 8 bases match TRBD1. Sequenced sample: PBMCs or T cells enriched from blood (not recorded which). The TCR comes from a man aged 50 to 59 who had been exposed to COVID-19. CDR3 bases: TGTGCCAGCAGCCACTGGGACAGGCAAACTGAAGCTTTCTTT. This sequence encodes CASSHWDRQTEAFF.